Sequencing of this TCR beta chain was carried out in a study of CD4+ T cells in melanoma. Study conclusions and caveats: CD8+ T cell, macrophage and B cell function reportedly correlated with neoantigen-specific CD4+ T cells. Neoantigen-specific CD4+ T cells in melanoma reportedly had diverse differentiation states.

Data came from immunoSEQ multiplex PCR; TCRdb stores just in-frame clones and leaves some out. The data show around 100,000 clones, over 80% seen once. With respect to this clone: The antigen is undetermined.

Germline lookup yields CDR1 SGHDT and CDR2 YYEEEE. The CDR3 has 15 residues. V lost 0 bases and J 0 bases, leaving 7 bases between the germline ends. The receptor's source is a human donor with melanoma. The chain combines TRBV5-6 with TRBJ1-5; D not certain. Sequencing was done on a sample of peripheral blood. CDR3 protein: CASSLEGYSNQPQHF. The CDR3 region has the DNA TGTGCCAGCAGCTTGGAGGGCTATAGCAATCAGCCCCAGCATTTT.